This T cell receptor (beta chain) was documented in a study of lymphopenia after photon versus proton radiotherapy. Between the trimmed V and J ends, which lost 0 bases and 7 bases, there was a span of 14 bases. The CDR3 spans 15 residues. The V gene's germline CDR1 is SGHRS and CDR2 YFSETQ. For this clone: The target antigen is unknown.

Measured with immunoSEQ multiplex PCR; TCRdb has only the in-frame clones, and not every one. In the table there are about 62,000 clones, 87% of which are singletons. Study observations and caveats: A bigger post-nadir fall in TCR diversity correlated inversely with survival time in deceased patients.

The sequences come from peripheral blood, collected from a patient treated with proton-based radiotherapy. V is TRBV5-1 and J is TRBJ2-1; D unclear. This TCR came from an older man with esophageal cancer. The CDR3 sequence: CASSLDLRPENEQFF. The CDR3 nucleotides are TGCGCCAGCAGCTTGGATCTCAGGCCTGAAAATGAGCAGTTCTTC.